Below, one T cell receptor beta chain is given with its context. This entry comes from a study of cytomegalovirus exposure and HLA in healthy donors. The PCR contained 60 Vbeta and 13 Jbeta primers. The assay was immunoSEQ multiplex PCR, and TCRdb's table has in-frame clones only and misses some. The sample lists under 200,000 clones; 65% to 80% were seen once. The sample was PBMCs. This clonotype was obtained from a woman in her 50s in good health and CMV-seropositive.

CDR3 loop: CASRGTGGFYEQYF. The DNA for the CDR3 is TGTGCCAGCAGGGGGACAGGGGGCTTCTACGAGCAGTACTTC. The chain carries TRBV5-6 and TRBJ2-7; 12 positions match TRBD1. The CDR3 extends over 14 amino acids. Germline V CDR1 and CDR2: SGHDT, YYEEEE. Trimming took 5 bases from V and 3 from J; bases not matched to a gene: 3. Filled out from reference TRBV5-6 and TRBJ2-7, the complete variable domain reads DAGVTQSPTHLIKTRGQQVTLRCSPKSGHDTVSWYQQALGQGPQFIFQYYEEEERQRGNFPDRFSGHQFPNYSSELNVNALLLGDSALYLCASRGTGGFYEQYFGPGTRLTVT.